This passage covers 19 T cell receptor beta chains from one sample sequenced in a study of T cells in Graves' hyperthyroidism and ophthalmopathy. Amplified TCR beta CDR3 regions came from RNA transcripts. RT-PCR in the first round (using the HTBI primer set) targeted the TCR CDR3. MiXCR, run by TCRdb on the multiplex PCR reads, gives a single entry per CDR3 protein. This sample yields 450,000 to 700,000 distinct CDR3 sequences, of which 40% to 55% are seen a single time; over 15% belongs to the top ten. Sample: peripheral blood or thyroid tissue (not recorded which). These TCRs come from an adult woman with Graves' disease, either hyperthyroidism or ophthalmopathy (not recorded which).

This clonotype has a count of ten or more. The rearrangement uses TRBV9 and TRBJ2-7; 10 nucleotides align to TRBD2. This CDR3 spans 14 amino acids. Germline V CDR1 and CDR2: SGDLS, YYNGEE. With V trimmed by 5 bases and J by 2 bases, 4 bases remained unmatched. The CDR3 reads CASSSGRQPYEQYF. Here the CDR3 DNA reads TGTGCCAGCAGTAGCGGGAGGCAACCCTACGAGCAGTACTTC.

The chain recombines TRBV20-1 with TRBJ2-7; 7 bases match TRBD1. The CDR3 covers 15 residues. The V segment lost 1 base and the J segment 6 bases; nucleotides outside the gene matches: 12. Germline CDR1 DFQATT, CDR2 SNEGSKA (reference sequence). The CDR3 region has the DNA TGCAGTGCTAGAGTAGAGACAGGGATAAAGAGCGAGCAGTACTTC. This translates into CSARVETGIKSEQYF.

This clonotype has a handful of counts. The CDR3 DNA is TGTGCCATCAGTGACGGCCAGGGGTTTCAGCCCCAGCATTTT. This codes for CAISDGQGFQPQHF. This chain joins TRBV10-3 and TRBJ1-5, with D possibly TRBD1 on 6 matching bases. This CDR3 spans 14 amino acids. Per germline, CDR1 ENHRY and CDR2 SYGVKD. V was cut by 3 bases and J by 6 bases, with 12 bases left in between.

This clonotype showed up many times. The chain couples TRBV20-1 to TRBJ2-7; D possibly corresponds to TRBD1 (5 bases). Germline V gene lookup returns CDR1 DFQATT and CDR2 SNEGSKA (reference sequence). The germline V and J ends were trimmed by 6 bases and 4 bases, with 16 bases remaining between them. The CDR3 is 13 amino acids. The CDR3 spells CSASQGVGYEQYF. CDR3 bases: TGCAGTGCATCTCAGGGTGTAGGGTACGAGCAGTACTTC.

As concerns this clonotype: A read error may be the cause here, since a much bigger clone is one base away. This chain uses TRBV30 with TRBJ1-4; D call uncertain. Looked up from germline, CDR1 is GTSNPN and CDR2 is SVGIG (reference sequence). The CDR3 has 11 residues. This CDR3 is CAVHSNEELFF. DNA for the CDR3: TGTGCCGTCCATTCCAATGAAGAACTGTTTTTT.

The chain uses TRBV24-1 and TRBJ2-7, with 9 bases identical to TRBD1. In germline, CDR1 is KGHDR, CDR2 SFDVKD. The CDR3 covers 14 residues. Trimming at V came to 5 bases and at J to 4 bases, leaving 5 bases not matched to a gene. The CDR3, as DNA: TGTGCCACCAGTGCTCGAGGGACAGGGTACGAGCAGTACTTC. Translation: CATSARGTGYEQYF.

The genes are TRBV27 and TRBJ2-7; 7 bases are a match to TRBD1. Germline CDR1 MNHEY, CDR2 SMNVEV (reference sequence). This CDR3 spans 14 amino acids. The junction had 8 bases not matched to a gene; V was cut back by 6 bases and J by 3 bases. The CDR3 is CASSIAGTVYEQYF. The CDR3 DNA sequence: TGTGCCAGCAGCATAGCTGGGACAGTCTACGAGCAGTACTTC.

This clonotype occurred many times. The CDR3 is CASSLGASVSALHF. The CDR3 DNA reads TGTGCCAGCAGTTTAGGGGCCTCGGTATCGGCTTTGCATTTT. The chain uses TRBV12-3 or TRBV12-4 and TRBJ1-5; the D is unclear. The V end lost 1 base, the J end lost 15 bases, and 19 bases lay between the germline ends. The CDR3 totals 14 residues.

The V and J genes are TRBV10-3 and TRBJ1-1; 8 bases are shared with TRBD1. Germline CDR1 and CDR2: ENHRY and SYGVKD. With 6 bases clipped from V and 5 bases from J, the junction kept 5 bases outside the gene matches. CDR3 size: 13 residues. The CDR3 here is CAISGTGGTEAFF. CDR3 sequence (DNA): TGTGCCATCAGCGGCACAGGGGGGACTGAAGCTTTCTTT.

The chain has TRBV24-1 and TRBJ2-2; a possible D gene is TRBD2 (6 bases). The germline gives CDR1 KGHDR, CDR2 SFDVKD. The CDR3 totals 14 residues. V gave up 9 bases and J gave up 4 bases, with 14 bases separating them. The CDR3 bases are TGTGCCACCGGGCCGGGAGCGGTCACCGGGGAGCTGTTTTTT. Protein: CATGPGAVTGELFF.

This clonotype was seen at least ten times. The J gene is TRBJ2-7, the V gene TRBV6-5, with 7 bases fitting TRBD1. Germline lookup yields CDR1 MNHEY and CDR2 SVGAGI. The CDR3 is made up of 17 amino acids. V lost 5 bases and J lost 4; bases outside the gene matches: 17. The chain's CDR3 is CASSPRPDRNNWYEQYF. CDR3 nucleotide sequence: TGTGCCAGCAGTCCCCGCCCGGACAGGAATAATTGGTACGAGCAGTACTTC.

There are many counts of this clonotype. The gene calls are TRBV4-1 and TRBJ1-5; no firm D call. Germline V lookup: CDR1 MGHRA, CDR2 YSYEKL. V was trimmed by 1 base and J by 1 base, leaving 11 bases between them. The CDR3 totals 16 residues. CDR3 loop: CASSQGPLLSNQPQHF. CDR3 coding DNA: TGCGCCAGCAGCCAAGGGCCTCTTTTGAGCAATCAGCCCCAGCATTTT.

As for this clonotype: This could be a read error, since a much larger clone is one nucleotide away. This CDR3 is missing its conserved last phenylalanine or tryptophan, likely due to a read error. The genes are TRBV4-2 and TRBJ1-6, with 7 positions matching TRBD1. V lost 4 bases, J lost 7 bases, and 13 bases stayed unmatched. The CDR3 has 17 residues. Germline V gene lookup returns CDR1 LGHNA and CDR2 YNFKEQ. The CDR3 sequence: CASSPRWGGTENSPLHL. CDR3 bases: TGTGCCAGCAGCCCAAGATGGGGCGGGACAGAAAATTCACCCCTCCACCTT.

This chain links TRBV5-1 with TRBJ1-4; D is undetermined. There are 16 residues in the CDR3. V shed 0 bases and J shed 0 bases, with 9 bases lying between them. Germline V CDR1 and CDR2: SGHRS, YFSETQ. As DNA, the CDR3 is TGCGCCAGCAGCTTGGGACACCTGTCAACTAATGAAAAACTGTTTTTT. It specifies CASSLGHLSTNEKLFF.

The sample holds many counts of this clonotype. For the CDR3, the DNA is TGTGCCAGTAGTATAGTGGGGGAGGCAGAACTACTTGAAGCTTTCTTT. It yields the protein CASSIVGEAELLEAFF. J is TRBJ1-1 and V is TRBV19, with D maybe TRBD1 (5 bases). V was trimmed by 1 base and J by 7 bases, leaving 19 bases between them. This CDR3 region has 16 residues. Per germline, CDR1 LNHDA and CDR2 SQIVND (reference sequence).

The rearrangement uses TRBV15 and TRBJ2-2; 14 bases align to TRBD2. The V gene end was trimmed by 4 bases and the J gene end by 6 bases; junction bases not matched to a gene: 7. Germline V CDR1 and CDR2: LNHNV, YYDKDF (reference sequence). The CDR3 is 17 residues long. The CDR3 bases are TGTGCCACCAGCAATATGGGACTAGCGGGAGTGGCCGGGGAGCTGTTTTTT. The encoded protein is CATSNMGLAGVAGELFF.

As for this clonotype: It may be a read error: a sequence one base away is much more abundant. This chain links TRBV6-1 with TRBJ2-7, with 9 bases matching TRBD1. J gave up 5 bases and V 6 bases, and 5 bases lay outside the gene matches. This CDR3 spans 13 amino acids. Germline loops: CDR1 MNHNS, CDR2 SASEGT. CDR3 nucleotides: TGTGCCAGCAGGGGGACAGGGTACCACGAGCAGTACTTC. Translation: CASRGTGYHEQYF.

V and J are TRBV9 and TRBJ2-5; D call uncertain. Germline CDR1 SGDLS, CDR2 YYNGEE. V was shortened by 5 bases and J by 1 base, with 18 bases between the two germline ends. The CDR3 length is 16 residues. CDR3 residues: CASRTEEGSPQETQYF. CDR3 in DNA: TGTGCCAGCAGAACCGAAGAAGGGTCACCCCAAGAGACCCAGTACTTC.

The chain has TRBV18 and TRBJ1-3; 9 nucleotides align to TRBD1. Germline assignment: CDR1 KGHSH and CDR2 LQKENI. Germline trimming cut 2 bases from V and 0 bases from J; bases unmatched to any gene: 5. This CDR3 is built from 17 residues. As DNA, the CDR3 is TGTGCCAGCTCACCATGGAGGGACAGGGTCTCTGGAAACACCATATATTTT. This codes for CASSPWRDRVSGNTIYF.